A selection of T cell receptor beta chains follows, all from one sample in a study of early T cells in non-severe SARS-CoV-2 infection. TCRdb re-derived calls from the 5' RACE reads in MiXCR, one entry per CDR3 protein. This sample has almost 65,000 distinct CDR3 sequences; over 4.5% occur once, and the top ten carry around 5.2%. The specimen sequenced was whole blood. The source is an adult who was a healthcare worker with PCR-confirmed SARS-CoV-2 infection or an uninfected control (not recorded which). Each CDR3 is given with its conserved first and last residue. A D gene is named only where the DNA matches it firmly. Size tells how often a clone was seen (once, few, many) or the class of an expanded clone, and some rows leave it out.

CAWGMGQGALLSSYEQYF,TGTGCCTGGGGTATGGGACAGGGGGCTCTCCTCAGCTCCTACGAGCAGTACTTC,TRBD1,TRBJ2-7,many,TRBV30
CASSQTGTDEKLFF,TGTGCCAGCAGCCAGACAGGGACCGATGAAAAACTGTTTTTT,TRBD1,TRBJ1-4,many,TRBV3-1
CASSLAGSSGYNEQFF,TGCGCCAGCAGCCTGGCGGGATCTAGCGGATACAATGAGCAGTTCTTC,TRBD2,TRBJ2-1,many,TRBV5-1
CASKRGRGRMNTEAFF,TGTGCCAGCAAGCGGGGCAGGGGGCGGATGAACACTGAAGCTTTCTTT,TRBD1,TRBJ1-1,many,TRBV7-9
CASSRHRDTNTGELFF,TGTGCCAGCAGCAGACATAGGGATACGAACACCGGGGAGCTGTTTTTT,-,TRBJ2-2,many,TRBV7-8
CASSYSMTGNRYF,TGTGCCAGCAGTTACTCGATGACGGGAAATCGGTACTTC,-,TRBJ2-7,many,TRBV6-5
CASSPPGDSEQFF,TGTGCCAGCAGTCCCCCTGGCGATAGTGAGCAGTTCTTC,-,TRBJ2-1,many,TRBV9
CASSRRPPGLAGGNEQFF,TGTGCCAGCAGTCGGAGACCCCCGGGACTAGCGGGAGGTAATGAGCAGTTCTTC,TRBD2,TRBJ2-1,-,TRBV27
CASSLDTQSANISYNEQFF,TGTGCCAGCAGCTTAGATACACAGTCGGCTAACATCTCCTACAATGAGCAGTTCTTC,-,TRBJ2-1,few,TRBV11-2
CASSSRGPYNSPLHF,TGTGCCAGCAGCTCGAGGGGGCCCTATAATTCACCCCTCCACTTT,TRBD1,TRBJ1-6,many,TRBV7-2
CASSHGTPEAFF,TGTGCCAGCAGCCACGGGACCCCTGAAGCTTTCTTT,-,TRBJ1-1,few,TRBV3-1
CAWSAVDRLTMYF,TGTGCCTGGAGTGCCGTGGACCGCCTTACGATGTACTTC,-,TRBJ2-7,many,TRBV30
CSASGWYGAGGNEQFF,TGCAGTGCTAGCGGGTGGTATGGAGCGGGGGGCAATGAGCAGTTCTTC,TRBD2,TRBJ2-1,many,TRBV20-1
CASSSNPGVPRGAQYF,TGCGCCAGCAGCTCCAACCCCGGGGTCCCCCGCGGGGCGCAGTATTTT,-,TRBJ2-3,many,TRBV5-1
CASSQGTGTANTGELFF,TGCGCCAGCAGCCAAGGGACCGGGACAGCGAACACCGGGGAGCTGTTTTTT,TRBD1,TRBJ2-2,few,TRBV4-1
CASSLILRTASTDTQYF,TGTGCCAGCAGCTTGATTTTGCGGACAGCGAGCACAGATACGCAGTATTTT,-,TRBJ2-3,many,TRBV5-6
CASSRQTGTSYNEQFF,TGTGCCAGCAGCCGGCAGACAGGGACCTCCTACAATGAGCAGTTCTTC,-,TRBJ2-1,many,TRBV21-1
CSARGYTDTQYF,TGCAGTGCTAGAGGCTACACAGATACGCAGTATTTT,-,TRBJ2-3,-,TRBV20-1
CASSTSSGRAIPGELFF,TGTGCCAGCAGTACTAGTAGCGGGAGGGCCATCCCCGGGGAGCTGTTTTTT,TRBD2,TRBJ2-2,many,TRBV6-2/TRBV6-3
CASSSPTGGSNQPQHF,TGTGCCAGCAGTTCCCCAACCGGCGGTAGCAATCAGCCCCAGCATTTT,-,TRBJ1-5,many,TRBV6-6